Presented here are 10 T cell receptor beta chains from one specimen sequenced in a study of cytomegalovirus exposure and HLA in healthy donors (dated by TCRdb to 2016 to 2017). The library was built by means of the immunoSEQ multiplex PCR assay. The multiplex PCR relied on a mix of 60 forward primers for TCR Vbeta segments and 13 reverse primers for TCR Jbeta segments. Imported from immuneACCESS, the table was reduced by TCRdb to in-frame sequences with V and J called. These copies leave out some clones; in studies compared against another copy, an unresolved V gene accounts for under half, and the cause of the remainder is not known. This sample comprises approximately 220,000 clones, approximately 82% of them detected only once. 0.6% to 0.7% of the sample comes from the top ten. Sequenced sample: PBMCs. The origin of the receptors is a man aged 18 to 29 in good health and CMV-seronegative.

The chain recombines TRBV6-1 with TRBJ2-1, with D unclear. CDR1 is MNHNS and CDR2 is SASEGT in the germline V gene. V lost 4 bases to trimming and J lost 3 bases, with 7 bases between them. This CDR3 has 13 amino acids. The DNA for the CDR3 is TGTGCCAGCAGTGTGACTGGCTACAATGAGCAGTTCTTC. This gives the protein CASSVTGYNEQFF.

The rearrangement joins TRBV7-9 to TRBJ2-1, with 9 bases that match TRBD2. J lost 7 bases, V lost 7 bases, and 8 bases had no gene match. The CDR3 spans 14 residues. The germline V gene encodes CDR1 SEHNR and CDR2 FQNEAQ (reference sequence). The CDR3 spells CASKISGSGNEQFF. The CDR3 DNA sequence: TGTGCCAGCAAGATTAGCGGGAGTGGGAATGAGCAGTTCTTC.

The chain carries TRBV19 and TRBJ1-1; the match to TRBD1 covers 8 bases. The trim removed 6 bases at V and 3 bases at J, leaving 12 bases unmatched. The CDR3 sequence is 16 residues long. Germline V gives CDR1 LNHDA, CDR2 SQIVND (reference sequence). The DNA of the CDR3 is TGTGCCAGTAGAAATTCAGGGGGCCTGGGGGACACTGAAGCTTTCTTT. This sequence encodes CASRNSGGLGDTEAFF.

The CDR3 DNA reads TGTGCCAGCAGCGCCACCTTGCGGACCCAGTACTTC. It translates to CASSATLRTQYF. The chain combines TRBV5-6 with TRBJ2-5; D not resolved. This CDR3 has 12 residues. Trimming stripped 4 bases from V and 7 bases from J, with 11 bases between. Germline V gene lookup returns CDR1 SGHDT and CDR2 YYEEEE.

CDR3 nucleotides: TGTGCCAGCAGCGAGGACAGCCCCACAGATACGCAGTATTTT. Translated, it gives CASSEDSPTDTQYF. J is TRBJ2-3 and V is TRBV11-2, with D maybe TRBD1 (6 bases). CDR1 is SGHAT, CDR2 FQNNGV, per germline. V was clipped by 5 bases and J by 2 bases, with 11 bases between them. The CDR3 is 14 residues long.

V usage is TRBV30 and J usage is TRBJ2-7; perhaps TRBD2 as D (6 bases). The CDR3 runs to 12 residues. The germline gives CDR1 GTSNPN, CDR2 SVGIG (reference sequence). Trimming removed 8 bases from V and 6 bases from J, with 17 bases in between. CDR3 nucleotide sequence: TGTGCCGGGCGGGCGGGGCGCGGCGAGCAGTACTTC. Translating gives CAGRAGRGEQYF.

The sample holds one count of this clone. CDR3 coding DNA: TGTGCCAGTAGACAGGGCGGTTTGGATGAGCAGTTCTTC. Protein product: CASRQGGLDEQFF. The chain joins TRBV6-1 to TRBJ2-1; 7 bases map to TRBD1. V was clipped by 9 bases and J by 8 bases; unmatched bases: 10. The CDR3 runs 13 residues. Looked up from germline, CDR1 is MNHNS and CDR2 is SASEGT.

This clone came up a few times. The chain combines TRBV7-9 with TRBJ1-5; possible D gene TRBD1, 5 bases. The germline gives CDR1 SEHNR, CDR2 FQNEAQ (reference sequence). Trimming removed 1 base at V and 7 bases at J, with 14 bases between. This CDR3 contains 15 residues. The CDR3 sequence is CASSLVGGPGQPQHF. CDR3 coding DNA: TGTGCCAGCAGCTTAGTCGGGGGTCCGGGACAGCCCCAGCATTTT.

The CDR3 is CASSSSGILKQYF. The CDR3 nucleotides are TGTGCCAGCAGTTCTAGCGGGATCTTAAAGCAGTACTTC. The chain employs TRBV5-4 and TRBJ2-7; the match to TRBD2 covers 9 bases. V trimming: 5 bases; J trimming: 8 bases; junction bases outside the gene matches: 8. The CDR3 sequence is 13 residues long. Germline values: CDR1 SGHNT, CDR2 YYREEE (reference sequence).

The genes are TRBV2 and TRBJ2-5, with TRBD2 identical over 8 bases. V dropped 8 bases and J dropped 2; count of bases not matched to a gene: 4. Per the germline V gene, CDR1 is SNHLY and CDR2 is FYNNEI. The CDR3 sequence is 13 residues long. In DNA form, the CDR3 reads TGTGCCAGCCAACTAGCGGAACAAGAGACCCAGTACTTC. Residues: CASQLAEQETQYF.